The 27 T cell receptor beta chains given below trace back to one sample, sequenced in a study of CD4 T cells in relation to SARS-CoV-2 and coronaviruses. The data were produced by immunoSEQ multiplex PCR, yet TCRdb's version contains in-frame clones alone and is incomplete. The table has 65,000 or so clones, about 89% seen once. Unexposed donor CD4+ T cells date from about 2011-2018, before the COVID-19 pandemic. The specimen was memory CD4+ T cells from PBMCs. These receptor sequences come from a human donor in good health.

The J gene is TRBJ1-2, the V gene TRBV7-3; D is unresolved. Deletions cut 5 bases from V and 1 base from J, with 8 bases between. CDR1 SGHTA and CDR2 FQGTGA come from the germline V gene. The CDR3 sequence is 13 residues long. CDR3: CASSPTLNYGYTF. DNA of the CDR3: TGTGCCAGCAGCCCGACACTTAACTATGGCTACACCTTC.

The chain combines TRBV5-6 with TRBJ2-3, with 7 bases matching TRBD2. With V trimmed by 2 bases and J by 5 bases, 14 bases remained unmatched. In germline, CDR1 is SGHDT, CDR2 YYEEEE. This CDR3 is built from 17 residues. The CDR3: CASSFLYFIGREDTQYF. The CDR3 coding sequence is TGTGCCAGCAGCTTCCTGTATTTTATTGGGAGGGAAGATACGCAGTATTTT.

CDR3 sequence reads: CASRAATSSYNEQFF. CDR3 DNA sequence: TGTGCCAGCAGGGCGGCTACTAGCTCCTACAATGAGCAGTTCTTC. The V gene is TRBV28, the J gene TRBJ2-1, with a weak D call TRBD2 (5 bases). The CDR3 runs 15 residues. V was shortened by 6 bases and J by 0 bases, with 12 bases between the two germline ends. In germline, CDR1 is MDHEN, CDR2 SYDVKM. Variable domain in full (rest from reference TRBV28 and TRBJ2-1): DVKVTQSSRYLVKRTGEKVFLECVQDMDHENMFWYRQDPGLGLRLIYFSYDVKMKEKGDIPEGYSVSREKKERFSLILESASTNQTSMYLCASRAATSSYNEQFFGPGTRLTVL.

This clone was observed a few times. The chain couples TRBV28 to TRBJ2-3, with 7 bases fitting TRBD1. The CDR3 has 13 residues. Germline CDR1 and CDR2: MDHEN and SYDVKM. V trimming: 6 bases; J trimming: 4 bases; junction bases outside the gene matches: 4. CDR3 region: CASRGQSADTQYF. The CDR3 region has the DNA TGTGCCAGCAGGGGACAGTCCGCAGATACGCAGTATTTT.

The chain couples TRBV28 to TRBJ1-4, with D maybe TRBD1 (5 bases). Germline V CDR1 and CDR2: MDHEN, SYDVKM. Trimming removed 5 bases from V and 8 bases from J, with 9 bases in between. The CDR3 loop spans 12 amino acids. The CDR3 sequence is CASSLTGEKLFF. The CDR3 DNA sequence: TGTGCCAGCAGTCTAACAGGAGAAAAACTGTTTTTT.

The chain employs TRBV12-3 or TRBV12-4 and TRBJ1-5, with 8 bases fitting TRBD1. The V and J ends lost 6 bases and 8 bases, in that order; junction bases with no gene match: 6. The length of the CDR3 is 13 residues. The CDR3 DNA reads TGTGCCAGCAGGGACAGGGAGTTTAAGCCCCAGCATTTT. It is translated as CASRDREFKPQHF.

A note on this clone: The limits of the CDR3 on the DNA are not certain, so only TCRdb's listed CDR3 is given. This chain links TRBV9 with TRBJ2-2; the table's D call, TRBD2, was not checked against the DNA. The CDR3 length equals 17 residues, ends included. Germline V lookup: CDR1 SGDLS, CDR2 YYNGEE. The CDR3 is CASSSGLAVFDAGELFF.

The chain couples TRBV28 to TRBJ2-7, with D unclear. The CDR3 is 15 residues long. Germline V gives CDR1 MDHEN, CDR2 SYDVKM. The V end was cut by 5 bases, the J end by 2 bases, with 16 bases between. CDR3 sequence (DNA): TGTGCCAGCAGTCCACCCTCGGCAACTACCTACGAGCAGTACTTC. Its translation: CASSPPSATTYEQYF.

This clone has a handful of counts. V is TRBV18 and J is TRBJ2-3, with D perhaps being TRBD1 or TRBD2 (6 bases each). This CDR3 has 15 amino acids. V lost 8 bases and J lost 2, with 17 bases in between. Germline V lookup: CDR1 KGHSH, CDR2 LQKENI. The DNA of the CDR3 is TGTGCCAGCCCGAAGACAGGCGGGATCACAGATACGCAGTATTTT. Its protein is CASPKTGGITDTQYF.

The chain combines TRBV19 with TRBJ1-1, with D perhaps matching TRBD1 (5 bases). Per germline, CDR1 LNHDA and CDR2 SQIVND (reference sequence). Trimming removed 6 bases at V and 2 bases at J, with 19 bases between. This CDR3 contains 16 residues. CDR3 nucleotides: TGTGCCAGTAGCCGAAACCGGGACCTTGGAAACACTGAAGCTTTCTTT. It specifies CASSRNRDLGNTEAFF.

The rearrangement uses TRBV19 and TRBJ1-5, with D hard to call. CDR1 LNHDA and CDR2 SQIVND come from the germline V gene (reference sequence). With 10 bases removed from V and 0 bases from J, the gap between germline ends came to 28 bases. CDR3 length equals 19 residues. CDR3 DNA: TGTGCCACCCTACCACGGTCAGCCATCGAATCTTATAGCAATCAGCCCCAGCATTTT. Protein: CATLPRSAIESYSNQPQHF.

V usage is TRBV5-1 and J usage is TRBJ2-2, with 7 bases fitting TRBD1. CDR1 and CDR2 from the germline V gene are SGHRS and YFSETQ. The CDR3 loop spans 19 amino acids. V lost 3 bases to trimming and J lost 2 bases; unmatched junction nucleotides: 16. CDR3 loop: CASSSRTQRTGSNTGELFF. CDR3 nucleotides: TGCGCCAGCAGCTCACGAACTCAGAGGACAGGATCTAACACCGGGGAGCTGTTTTTT. The variable domain in full, with the rest retrieved from reference TRBV5-1 and TRBJ2-2, is KAGVTQTPRYLIKTRGQQVTLSCSPISGHRSVSWYQQTPGQGLQFLFEYFSETQRNKGNFPGRFSGRQFSNSRSEMNVSTLELGDSALYLCASSSRTQRTGSNTGELFFGEGSRLTVL.

This chain connects TRBV5-4 to TRBJ2-1; possibly TRBD2 for D (5 bases). Per germline, CDR1 SGHNT and CDR2 YYREEE (reference sequence). This CDR3 region has 13 residues. Trimming removed 4 bases at V and 10 bases at J, with 15 bases between. The CDR3 protein is CASSTNARGEQFF. CDR3 DNA: TGTGCCAGCAGCACGAACGCACGCGGGGAGCAGTTCTTC.

The rearrangement uses TRBV6-5 and TRBJ2-1; tentative D call: TRBD2 (6 bases). Germline lookup yields CDR1 MNHEY and CDR2 SVGAGI. V was pared by 4 bases and J by 8 bases, with 18 bases between. The CDR3 is 15 amino acids. The CDR3 is CASSSRDLESDEQFF. CDR3 coding DNA: TGTGCCAGCAGTTCCCGGGACTTGGAATCGGATGAGCAGTTCTTC.

The genes are TRBV7-9 and TRBJ1-2; D gene uncertain. Germline lookup yields CDR1 SEHNR and CDR2 FQNEAQ (reference sequence). This CDR3 is built from 15 residues. Trimming took off 1 base at V and 5 bases at J, with 14 bases between the two ends. CDR3 loop: CASSLGGTPRYGYTF. The CDR3 DNA follows: TGTGCCAGCAGCTTAGGCGGCACCCCCCGGTATGGCTACACCTTC.

The chain combines TRBV25-1 with TRBJ2-1; D is ambiguous. The CDR3 consists of 11 residues. Germline CDR1 reads MGHDK; CDR2 reads SYGVNS. Trimming left V 3 bases short and J 10 bases short, with 7 bases between. CDR3 sequence reads: CASSEVEEQFF. The DNA for the CDR3 is TGTGCCAGCAGTGAGGTAGAAGAGCAGTTCTTC.

The chain uses TRBV7-9 and TRBJ2-2, with 9 bases identical to TRBD1. The CDR3 is 14 amino acids. The trim removed 3 bases at V and 5 bases at J, leaving 1 base unmatched. Germline-derived CDR1 and CDR2 are SEHNR and FQNEAQ (reference sequence). For the CDR3, the DNA is TGTGCCAGCAGCTTTGGGACAGGGACCGGGGAGCTGTTTTTT. This gives the protein CASSFGTGTGELFF.

This chain links TRBV24-1 with TRBJ2-3; D unresolved. The CDR3 totals 14 residues. Germline V lookup: CDR1 KGHDR, CDR2 SFDVKD. The V and J ends lost 0 bases and 6 bases respectively, with 9 bases between them. DNA for the CDR3: TGTGCCACCAGTGATTTGCTCAAAGGCGATACGCAGTATTTT. Protein sequence: CATSDLLKGDTQYF.

Note on this clone: Germline is not matched at one junction end, which may reflect a read error. The chain is built from TRBV7-7 and TRBJ1-5; TRBD1 matches at 8 bases. CDR1 SSHAT and CDR2 FNYEAQ come from the germline V gene (reference sequence). CDR3 length equals 18 residues. This CDR3 is CASSLSIRGHRSNQPQHF. In DNA form, the CDR3 reads TGTGCTAGCAGCTTAAGTATCAGGGGGCACAGGAGCAATCAGCCCCAGCATTTT.

This clone was seen only a few times. This sequence joins TRBV6-1 and TRBJ1-4; 9 positions match TRBD1. The V gene end was trimmed by 2 bases and the J gene end by 8 bases; junction bases not matched to a gene: 6. Germline V gene data show CDR1 as MNHNS and CDR2 as SASEGT. The CDR3 length is 15 residues. For the CDR3, the DNA is TGTGCCAGCAGTGAACCGGGACAGGGAGGGGAAAAACTGTTTTTT. Translated, it gives CASSEPGQGGEKLFF.

This chain joins TRBV6-2 or TRBV6-3 and TRBJ2-3; 10 bases are a match to TRBD2. Per germline, CDR1 MNHEY and CDR2 SVGEGT. The length of the CDR3 is 17 residues. V was pared by 2 bases and J by 2 bases, with 7 bases of the junction left unmatched. The CDR3 loop is CASSYPPLAGDTDTQYF. CDR3 DNA sequence: TGTGCCAGCAGTTACCCCCCCCTAGCGGGGGACACAGATACGCAGTATTTT.

The gene calls are TRBV7-3 and TRBJ1-1; D may be TRBD1 (5 bases). The germline V gene has CDR1 SGHTA and CDR2 FQGTGA. There are 14 residues in the CDR3. V shed 6 bases and J shed 5 bases, with 16 bases lying between them. CDR3 sequence: CASSPFGGGTEAFF. In DNA form, the CDR3 reads TGTGCCAGCAGTCCATTTGGGGGGGGGACTGAAGCTTTCTTT. Filled out from reference TRBV7-3 and TRBJ1-1, the complete variable domain reads GAGVSQTPSNKVTEKGKYVELRCDPISGHTALYWYRQSLGQGPEFLIYFQGTGAADDSGLPNDRFFAVRPEGSVSTLKIQRTERGDSAVYLCASSPFGGGTEAFFGQGTRLTVV.

This clone turned up a few times. J is TRBJ2-3 and V is TRBV6-5; 9 positions agree with TRBD1. This CDR3 contains 13 residues. The germline V gene has CDR1 MNHEY and CDR2 SVGAGI. V was clipped by 7 bases and J by 4 bases; unmatched bases: 3. In DNA, the CDR3 is TGTGCCAGCACCCGACAGGGGGCAGATACGCAGTATTTT. This translates into CASTRQGADTQYF.

The gene calls are TRBV28 and TRBJ2-3; a weak D match, TRBD1 (6 bases). Germline V gene sequence: CDR1 MDHEN, CDR2 SYDVKM. Trimming took 6 bases from V and 4 from J, leaving 20 bases between them. The CDR3 has 16 amino acids. The CDR3 loop is CASRTRVRGSADTQYF. CDR3 nucleotide sequence: TGTGCCAGCAGGACCCGGGTCAGGGGCAGTGCAGATACGCAGTATTTT.

The chain carries TRBV3-1 (or the pseudogene TRBV3-2) and TRBJ1-5; no clear D gene. Between the trimmed V and J ends, which lost 4 bases and 11 bases, there was a span of 15 bases. Per the germline V gene, CDR1 is LGHDT and CDR2 is YNNKEL (reference sequence). The CDR3 contains 13 residues. This chain's CDR3 is CASSLRTEAAQHF. As DNA, the CDR3 is TGTGCCAGCAGCCTACGAACAGAGGCAGCCCAGCATTTT.

V usage is TRBV5-1 and J usage is TRBJ2-3; 9 bases map to TRBD2. The CDR3 sequence is 14 residues long. Per the germline V gene, CDR1 is SGHRS and CDR2 is YFSETQ. Losses at the gene ends were 0 bases for V and 7 bases for J; bases not matched to a gene: 3. For the CDR3, the DNA is TGCGCCAGCAGCTTGGTAGCGGGAGTTAATACGCAGTATTTT. Translation: CASSLVAGVNTQYF.

The gene calls are TRBV7-8 and TRBJ2-5; TRBD2 matches 8 bases. Germline V gene data show CDR1 as SGHVS and CDR2 as FQNEAQ. The trim removed 1 base at V and 8 bases at J, leaving 3 bases unmatched. The CDR3 runs to 13 residues. The CDR3 nucleotides are TGTGCCAGCAGCTTAGTAGCGGGGCCCACCCAGTACTTC. It translates to CASSLVAGPTQYF.